This record concerns one T cell receptor (beta chain) sequence. Its target is not known. At the DNA level, this CDR3 is encoded by other sequences in the same sample as well. RNA extraction and reverse transcription yielded cDNA as sequencing template. Generated by immunoSEQ multiplex PCR, the TCRdb table keeps only in-frame clones and is missing some. Among approximately 180,000 clones, 65% to 75% were seen once, and the ten largest hold about an eighth. The entry originates in a study of CD8+ T cells in alopecia areata. Study at large: Each of the treated patients was given oral tofacitinib, 5 to 10 mg twice daily, for moderate-to-severe alopecia areata. Study-level points and caveats: Greater clonality was observed in lesional scalp samples, especially alopecia totalis/universalis, versus normal scalp.

Between the trimmed V and J ends, which lost 1 base and 6 bases, there was a span of 6 bases. The CDR3 is 12 amino acids. CDR1 LNHDA and CDR2 SQIVND come from the germline V gene (reference sequence). Material: CD8+ T cells sorted from blood, obtained at week 0. The TCR originated in a human donor with alopecia areata. The chain carries TRBV19 and TRBJ1-2; D is ambiguous. CDR3 region: CASSIGGDGYTF. CDR3 nucleotide sequence: TGTGCCAGTAGTATAGGCGGGGATGGCTACACCTTC.